This entry lists 9 T cell receptor beta chains sequenced from one sample in a study of T-cell reconstitution after alpha-beta-depleted transplantation in children. Preparation of the TCRbeta library used unique molecular identifiers. TCRdb re-analysed the PCR reads in MiXCR, keeping a single row per CDR3 protein. The sample consists of fewer than 400,000 distinct CDR3 sequences, approximately 23% of them appearing once. Material: PBMCs, mostly from graft donor cells, obtained 180 days after TCRalphabeta/CD19-depleted stem cell transplant. Receptors originate from a male patient younger than 18 who had a stem cell transplant for acute lymphoblastic leukemia, so the T cells may come from the graft donor.

This clonotype was seen a handful of times. The CDR3 sequence: CASSPRAWEGNIQYF. CDR3 nucleotides: TGCGCCAGCAGCCCCAGGGCCTGGGAGGGGAACATTCAGTACTTC. J is TRBJ2-4 and V is TRBV4-1; 7 positions agree with TRBD2. Germline V gene lookup returns CDR1 MGHRA and CDR2 YSYEKL. V lost 4 bases, J lost 7 bases, and 10 bases stayed unmatched. The CDR3 is made up of 15 amino acids.

V usage is TRBV24-1 and J usage is TRBJ2-2; D is unclear. V was trimmed by 6 bases and J by 4 bases, leaving 11 bases between them. The germline gives CDR1 KGHDR, CDR2 SFDVKD. The CDR3 length is 14 residues. The chain's CDR3 is CATSSRVFTGELFF. As DNA, the CDR3 is TGTGCCACCAGTAGCCGGGTCTTCACCGGGGAGCTGTTTTTT.

This clonotype was detected a few times. The V gene is TRBV18, the J gene TRBJ1-1; 9 nucleotides align to TRBD1. Trimming removed 3 bases from V and 8 bases from J; junction bases left unmatched: 4. Germline V gives CDR1 KGHSH, CDR2 LQKENI. The CDR3 has 13 residues. The CDR3 sequence: CASSPGTGLEAFF. For the CDR3, the DNA is TGTGCCAGCTCACCCGGGACAGGGTTGGAAGCTTTCTTT.

The sample holds a few counts of this clonotype. The gene calls are TRBV4-1 and TRBJ1-4; tentatively, D is TRBD1 (6 bases). The CDR3 runs 17 residues. In germline, CDR1 is MGHRA, CDR2 YSYEKL. The V end was cut by 6 bases, the J end by 3 bases, with 20 bases between. CDR3: CASRPQGRKGANEKLFF. As DNA, the CDR3 is TGCGCCAGCAGACCACAGGGTAGGAAGGGTGCTAATGAAAAACTGTTTTTT.

V usage is TRBV10-2 and J usage is TRBJ2-1; no clear D. This CDR3 spans 15 amino acids. CDR1 is WSHSY and CDR2 is SAAADI in the germline V gene. Trimming took off 3 bases at V and 0 bases at J, with 9 bases between the two ends. In nucleotides, the CDR3 is TGCGCCAGCAGTGATCAGTTTTTCTCCTACAATGAGCAGTTCTTC. It specifies CASSDQFFSYNEQFF.

This clonotype showed up many times. This chain joins TRBV7-2 and TRBJ2-1, with D hard to call. Trimming left V 3 bases short and J 5 bases short, with 2 bases between. Germline assignment: CDR1 SGHTA and CDR2 FQGNSA. There are 11 residues in the CDR3. CDR3 in amino acids: CASSFHNEQFF. CDR3 DNA sequence: TGTGCCAGCAGCTTTCACAATGAGCAGTTCTTC.

This clonotype was recorded a few times. This chain connects TRBV12-3 or TRBV12-4 to TRBJ2-7; a weak D match, TRBD1 (5 bases). The CDR3 loop spans 12 amino acids. V was shortened by 4 bases and J by 2 bases, with 6 bases between the two germline ends. CDR3 in amino acids: CASSSDTYEQYF. CDR3 bases: TGTGCCAGCAGTTCGGACACCTACGAGCAGTACTTC.

This chain joins TRBV29-1 and TRBJ1-1; D is perhaps TRBD1 (6 bases). This CDR3 has 15 amino acids. The ends were cut back, 3 bases at V and 7 bases at J, with 21 bases in the middle. Germline V CDR1 and CDR2: SQVTM, ANQGSEA. The CDR3 DNA sequence: TGCAGCGTTGATGAGGCAGGGGCTACACCTGATGAAGCTTTCTTT. Translation: CSVDEAGATPDEAFF.

This sequence joins TRBV5-1 and TRBJ2-7; weak D call: TRBD1 (6 bases). The CDR3 runs 14 residues. The germline V and J ends were trimmed by 0 bases and 1 base, with 8 bases remaining between them. In germline, CDR1 is SGHRS, CDR2 YFSETQ. The CDR3 region has the DNA TGCGCCAGCAGCTTGGAGACAGGTTCCTACGAGCAGTACTTC. Translating it yields CASSLETGSYEQYF.